This T cell receptor (beta chain) was sequenced in a study of CXCR3-negative and CXCR3-positive naive CD8 T cells. General study results and limits: Hydrophobicity of TRB CDR3s was greater in CXCR3-positive naive cells than in CXCR3-negative naive cells. Diversity ran similarly high across both naive subsets but far lower in memory CD8+ cells.

As to this clonotype: The antigen is unknown.

Through 5' RACE with UMI labels, the TRB cDNA libraries were prepared. TCRdb reprocessed the 5' RACE reads and reports one entry per CDR3 protein, with no DNA. The sample totals about 150,000 distinct CDR3 sequences; its top ten clones hold around 0.5%. The material sequenced was naive CXCR3+ CD8+ T cells from blood. Subset indicated: CD45RO-CCR7+CD27+CD95- naive CD8+ T cells expressing CXCR3 (TNR3+). This TCR was recovered from a human donor in good health. Some clones in this sample may be carry-over from other donors' samples.

CDR3: CASSTRTGRLAQHF. The chain joins TRBV19 to TRBJ1-5; TCRdb's D call, TRBD1, is unchecked because there is no DNA. The CDR3 extends over 14 amino acids. Germline V gives CDR1 LNHDA, CDR2 SQIVND (reference sequence).